This T cell receptor beta chain was identified in a study of Ad26.COV2.S vaccination and SARS-CoV-2 variants. Described treatment: around 19 received Ad26.COV2.S at low or high dose, single or two shots; about 5 received placebo; per-sample allocation not given. All samples were drawn on day 63, counting from the first vaccine or placebo injection. The data were produced by immunoSEQ multiplex PCR, yet TCRdb's version contains in-frame clones alone and is incomplete. The table has just under 250,000 clones, approximately 87% seen once. The germline V and J ends were trimmed by 0 bases and 2 bases, with 10 bases remaining between them. In germline, CDR1 is LNHDA, CDR2 SQIVND (reference sequence). CDR3 length equals 16 residues.

The gene calls are TRBV19 and TRBJ2-2; D is perhaps TRBD1 (5 bases). The source is a person aged 18 to 59 who received the Ad26.COV2.S COVID-19 vaccine or a placebo. The sample here was peripheral blood, taken in a trial of Ad26.COV2.S vaccine versus placebo. CDR3 in DNA: TGTGCCAGTAGTATAGAATACAGGACAAACACCGGGGAGCTGTTTTTT. Protein product: CASSIEYRTNTGELFF. Full variable domain (rest looked up from reference TRBV19 and TRBJ2-2): DGGITQSPKYLFRKEGQNVTLSCEQNLNHDAMYWYRQDPGQGLRLIYYSQIVNDFQKGDIAEGYSVSREKKESFPLTVTSAQKNPTAFYLCASSIEYRTNTGELFFGEGSRLTVL.